Here is one T cell receptor beta chain with its context. Its antigen remains unidentified. The data were obtained in a study of neoadjuvant anti-PD-1 for oral cavity cancer. At the level of the study: Nivolumab at 3 mg/kg was mostly given biweekly, three to four doses, pre-surgery. Around day 43, patients without progression received a fourth nivolumab dose before surgery. Study results and caveats: Non-responders to neoadjuvant nivolumab had significantly more clonal PBMC T cells than responders.

Trimming left V 5 bases short and J 1 base short, with 2 bases between. The CDR3 runs 11 residues. Germline CDR1 is MNHEY and CDR2 is SVGAGI. Cohort: HPV-negative, locally advanced oral cavity squamous cell carcinoma patients. Clones were read by immunoSEQ multiplex PCR, and TCRdb kept only the in-frame ones, dropping some. The sample yields about 16,000 clones, around two thirds seen once. Sequencing was performed on PBMCs, taken before nivolumab (anti-PD-1) treatment. The rearrangement joins TRBV6-5 to TRBJ1-1; D is unresolved. The receptor was isolated from a person between 35 and 79 years old with oral cavity squamous cell carcinoma. CDR3 protein: CASSRNTEAFF. The CDR3 nucleotides are TGTGCCAGCAGTAGGAACACTGAAGCTTTCTTT.